Listed below are T cell receptor beta chains from one sample, sequenced in a study of identifying expanded T cells in peripheral blood. Repertoires were generated with immunoSEQ multiplex PCR, while TCRdb's copy carries only in-frame clones and drops some. The table records some 75,000 clones, 85% to 90% of them present only once. The sequenced material came from blood. The receptors were sampled from a person aged 18 to 75 in good health. Each CDR3 is given with its conserved first and last residue. A D gene is named only where the DNA matches it firmly. Clone size is stated in some rows and not others, as once, few, many or a class when expanded.

>TRBJ2-1|TRBD2|TRBV19|once
TGTGCCAGTAGTCGGGCTAGCGGGACGCAGCGTAATGAGCAGTTCTTC
CASSRASGTQRNEQFF
>TRBJ1-6|.|TRBV7-8|.
TGTGCCAGCAGCTTAATTAATTGGCAGGGAGATTCACCCCTCCACTTT
CASSLINWQGDSPLHF
>TRBJ1-3|.|TRBV21-1|.
TGTGCCAGCAGCACCCCCGGGACAGGGATAGGAAACACCATATATTTT
CASSTPGTGIGNTIYF
>TRBJ1-5|.|TRBV27|.
TGTGCCAGCAGTTTAGGGGGTTTCGGCAATCAGCCCCAGCATTTT
CASSLGGFGNQPQHF
>TRBJ2-2|.|TRBV2|.
TGTGCCAGCACACCTGGGGGCGGGGAGCTGTTTTTT
CASTPGGGELFF
>TRBJ2-6|.|TRBV18|.
TGTGCCAGCTCACTCTCAATACCTAACTCTGGGGCCAACGTCCTGACTTTC
CASSLSIPNSGANVLTF
>TRBJ1-1|TRBD1|TRBV7-9|.
TGTGCCAGCAGCTTAGGGACAGGTCGGATATCTGAAGCTTTCTTT
CASSLGTGRISEAFF
>TRBJ2-3|.|TRBV5-4|.
TGTGCCAGCAGCTTTAAGGGCGGGGTTCCAGATACGCAGTATTTT
CASSFKGGVPDTQYF
>TRBJ1-4|.|TRBV5-1|.
TGCGCCAGCAGCTTGGGTGCGGGGGATGTAATTGAAAAACTGTTTTTT
CASSLGAGDVIEKLFF
>TRBJ2-3|.|TRBV5-6|once
TGTGCCAGCAGCTTACAGGAGCGACATACGCAGTATTTT
CASSLQERHTQYF
>TRBJ2-5|.|TRBV4-2|once
TGTGCCAGCAGCCAAGGGGCGAGGGCCCAGTACTTC
CASSQGARAQYF
>TRBJ2-1|.|TRBV5-1|.
TGCGCCAGCAGCTTGGCCGCTAGCAGAAACTACAATGAGCAGTTCTTC
CASSLAASRNYNEQFF
>TRBJ2-1|.|TRBV4-3|.
TGCGCCAGCAGCCCCCTGGCAGGGTACAATGAGCAGTTCTTC
CASSPLAGYNEQFF
>TRBJ2-5|.|TRBV10-3|.
TGTGCCATCAAGGCAGGGAGTGGAGGGGAGACCCAGTACTTC
CAIKAGSGGETQYF
>TRBJ2-5|TRBD1|TRBV30|.
TGTGCCTGGAATCCAGGGGGATTGGGGCAAGAGACCCAGTACTTC
CAWNPGGLGQETQYF
>TRBJ2-2|.|TRBV7-8|.
TGTGCCAGCAGCTATCTTCAGGGCATCCCCGCGAACACCGGGGAGCTGTTTTTT
CASSYLQGIPANTGELFF
>TRBJ2-5|.|TRBV4-2|.
TGTGCCAGCAGCCAAGCCCGTCAAGAGACCCAGTACTTC
CASSQARQETQYF
>TRBJ2-1|TRBD1|TRBV19|.
TGTGCCAGTAGTAAAGGGGGGACAGGGAGAAATGAGCAGTTCTTC
CASSKGGTGRNEQFF
>TRBJ2-1|.|TRBV30|.
TGTGCCTGTGGAGGCGGGGCCTCTATGGACTCTCAGTTCTTC
CACGGGASMDSQFF
>TRBJ2-2|.|TRBV29-1|.
TGCAGCGTAGATTATTCCACCGGGGAGCTGTTTTTT
CSVDYSTGELFF
>TRBJ2-7|TRBD2|TRBV28|.
TGTGCCAGCAGTTTTGATAGGAGCGGGAGATACGAGCAGTACTTC
CASSFDRSGRYEQYF
>TRBJ1-6|.|TRBV14|.
TGTGCCAGCAGCCAAGATGGACAGTATAATTCACCCCTCCACTTT
CASSQDGQYNSPLHF
>TRBJ2-1|.|TRBV6-1|.
TGTGCCAGCAGTGTGGGCGGGGGCGGGCGTGAGCAGTTCTTC
CASSVGGGGREQFF
>TRBJ1-1|.|TRBV29-1|.
TGCAGCGTTGACAGGGGCGCTGAAGCTTTCTTT
CSVDRGAEAFF